The present T cell receptor beta chain was sequenced within a study of blood T cell repertoires in COVID-19. On the study more broadly: Sites across the United States, Italy and Spain contributed samples from acute and convalescent COVID-19. T cells, B-cell-depleted T cells, or PBMCs provided the cDNA or gDNA that served as material.

Per the original methods: Reference gene primer amplification yielded estimated nucleated cell counts. Profiled with immunoSEQ multiplex PCR; TCRdb holds only in-frame clones, not every one. V and J calls and clone size are as listed in that table; D and trimming were resolved from the DNA. The sample carries about 95,000 clones, about 89% recorded once. From germline, CDR1 is MDHEN and CDR2 SYDVKM. CDR3 size: 16 residues. The V segment lost 6 bases and the J segment 4 bases; nucleotides outside the gene matches: 10. What was sequenced was peripheral blood. The V gene is TRBV28, the J gene TRBJ1-5; 9 nucleotides line up with TRBD1. The receptor was derived from a woman in her 70s with acute or convalescent COVID-19. The CDR3 DNA reads TGTGCCAGCAGACGCCCCGGGACAGGGAATAATCAGCCCCAGCATTTT. Protein: CASRRPGTGNNQPQHF.